This T cell receptor (beta chain) was retrieved from a study of long-term antiretroviral therapy in people with HIV (dated by TCRdb to 2021 to 2024). Concerning the study at large: Collection of the earliest samples took place about a decade ahead of the 2015 WHO recommendation for immediate ART, at a time when ART was typically delayed until CD4 counts fell. Whether ART initiation and durable HIV suppression were associated with changes in peripheral blood TRB repertoire composition and diversity was tested in a retrospective serial study. The cohort contributed about 190 cryopreserved PBMC samples from 30 to 35 adults with confirmed HIV infection, collected serially over a mean of approximately six years (range 1-12). Among the 25 to 35 participants with HIV, eleven were female. Test extractions of a monoclonal T-cell line alongside about 30 polyclonal samples showed no cross-contamination during QIAcube processing.

Turning to this clone: This clone's antigen is unknown. The input lacks base qualities; no much larger clone sits a single base away.

The immunoSEQ hsTCRB v3.0 assay was used at survey level resolution for TRB variable region sequencing. TRB sequencing targeted a depth of 40,000-50,000 T-cell genomes per sample. An Illumina MiSeq with a v3 150-cycle kit was used to sequence the pooled TRB libraries. From the authors' description of their analysis: Repertoire analysis was run in R within a reproducible Nextflow workflow that covered QC, data transformation and analysis. Custom analyses were implemented in LymphoSeq2, an R package for AIRR-Seq data exploration. After excluding a few samples that yielded fewer than 5000 total TRB sequences, fewer than 200 HIV repertoires remained for analysis. Of the 188 retained HIV repertoires, almost 60 were collected before and under 150 after ART initiation. Each repertoire was downsampled to 5000 TRB nucleotide sequences, and summary statistics were averaged across 100 downsampling iterations. The analysis kept only TRB sequences whose CDR3 regions were at least seven amino acids long. A Shannon entropy-derived clonality score and the Gini coefficient were used to measure diversity. In repertoire networks, the top 5000 CDR3 amino acid sequences were linked whenever an edit distance of one separated two sequences. For TRB CDR3 amino acid sequences, GLIPH2 was used to predict antigen specificity groups and MHC restriction. Known CMV, EBV, HIV or tissue antigen associations were flagged by matching CDR3 amino acid sequences against VDJdb and McPAS-TCR. Pre-ART, post-ART and control groups were compared with Wilcoxon signed-rank tests and Holm-Bonferroni correction. Held by TCRdb, this immuneACCESS table contains in-frame sequences only and omits some clones. Under half of the omission traces to an unresolved V gene where checked; the cause of the rest is unknown. V and J calls and clone size are copied from that table; D and trimming were computed from the DNA. The sample yields about 30,000 clones; 80% were counted once. Of the sample, 5.5% to 8% falls within the top ten clones.

The full study reports these points: No data were available on ART adherence, viral resistance or therapy changes, limiting inferences about post-ART repertoire changes. Since PBMC availability was limited, sequencing covered only the TCR beta chain, with no alpha chain pairing. ART initiation was associated with a significant increase in TRB diversity, but diversity stayed significantly below transplant donor controls even after long-term ART. Expanded TRB clones identified before ART initiation dominated the repertoire across all time points, though the dominance fluctuated and decreased in many PLHIV after ART. Samples dated from the mid-2000s to the late 2010s, and the ART regimens used may be less effective than current ones. Narrower CDR3 length ranges were observed in HIV repertoires than in controls, and an antigen-experienced repertoire with only a slight naive shift after ART was suggested by the network structure. Because pre-ART samples had limited cell numbers, unsorted PBMC were profiled rather than sorted CD4+ and CD8+ T cells.

To be included, a participant needed at least one PBMC sample from before ART initiation plus at least two post-ART samples. Treatment was received in the United States of America by all participants with HIV. Cryopreserved samples of about 0.9-11 million PBMC were thawed and washed before DNA extraction. At the time of the earliest PBMC sample, participants with HIV were aged between roughly 20 and 55 years. Each participant contributed PBMC samples from 1-4 timepoints before ART initiation and 2-8 timepoints after ART initiation, with a median of 7 samples. Serial HIV viral load, CD4+ T-cell count, ART history and demographic data were obtained for every participant. Using a Qiagen kit on a QIAcube, genomic DNA was extracted from unsorted PBMC, with samples processed in batches of 12. V trim: 5 bases; J trim: 4 bases; unmatched bases: 3. Including cysteine and phenylalanine, the CDR3 has 14 amino acids. Only the CDR3 region is kept as DNA, spanning 42 bases read in frame from base 1. Per the germline V gene (reference sequence), LNHDA is the CDR1 and SQIVND is the CDR2.

The material sequenced was unsorted PBMCs, taken 0.3 years after starting antiretroviral therapy. This receptor was identified in a man between 35 and 55 years old with HIV. The chain links TRBV19 with TRBJ1-3; 9 middle bases align to TRBD1. The sequenced DNA is TGTGCCAGTAGTCACAGGGGGCTCGGAAACACCATATATTTT. Translated, this is CASSHRGLGNTIYF. Outside the CDR3, residues come from the reference TRBV19 and TRBJ1-3 proteins, so the full variable domain is: DGGITQSPKYLFRKEGQNVTLSCEQNLNHDAMYWYRQDPGQGLRLIYYSQIVNDFQKGDIAEGYSVSREKKESFPLTVTSAQKNPTAFYLCASSHRGLGNTIYFGEGSWLTVV.